These T cell receptor beta chains were read from a single sample in a study of blood T cell repertoires in COVID-19. The table came from immunoSEQ multiplex PCR; TCRdb's copy has only in-frame clones and leaves some out. The sample has roughly 260,000 clones; under 85% are singletons. Source material: peripheral blood. These receptors originate from a woman aged 35 to 49 with active or convalescent COVID-19. The CDR3 runs from the conserved cysteine through the conserved F or W. Fields, in order: J gene, D gene, clone size, V gene, CDR3 DNA, CDR3 protein. D genes are given only for firm matches. Expanded clones get a size class; other rows say once, few or many, or leave the size out.

>TRBJ2-1|TRBD2|-|TRBV2
TGTGCCAGCCGGTCACTAGCGGGGGCCTACAATGAGCAGTTCTTC
CASRSLAGAYNEQFF
>TRBJ1-2|-|-|TRBV6-6
TGTGCCAGCAGTTACCGGGATTCGGGTGGCTACACCTTC
CASSYRDSGGYTF
>TRBJ2-1|-|-|TRBV19
TGTGCCAGTAGTATTCGGAATGAGCAGTTCTTC
CASSIRNEQFF
>TRBJ2-7|TRBD1|-|TRBV11-3
TGTGCCAGCAGCCGGACAGGGGGCTCCTACGAGCAGTACTTC
CASSRTGGSYEQYF
>TRBJ2-1|TRBD2|-|TRBV6-5
TGTGCCAGCAGAACCGGGACTACCTACAATGAGCAGTTCTTC
CASRTGTTYNEQFF
>TRBJ2-5|TRBD2|few|TRBV25-1
TGTGCCAGCAGTGGACGGCTAGCGGGGGACCTCCAAGAGACCCAGTACTTC
CASSGRLAGDLQETQYF
>TRBJ1-6|TRBD1|few|TRBV3-1/TRBV3-2
TGTGCCAGCAGCCCCCTGGGACAGGTTCGTTCACCCCTCCACTTT
CASSPLGQVRSPLHF
>TRBJ2-7|TRBD1|-|TRBV6-6
TGTGCCAGCAGCCCTAGACAGACAGGGGGATTCTACGAGCAGTACTTC
CASSPRQTGGFYEQYF
>TRBJ2-2|-|-|TRBV5-1
TGCGCCAGCAGCTTGGCACAGAACACCGGGGAGCTGTTTTTT
CASSLAQNTGELFF
>TRBJ1-5|-|-|TRBV19
TGTGCCAGTCTTACCCCGGGGAGAAATCAGCCCCAGCATTTT
CASLTPGRNQPQHF
>TRBJ2-7|TRBD2|-|TRBV3-1/TRBV3-2
TGTGCCAGCAGCCAGTACAGCGGGGGGTACTCCTACGAGCAGTACTTC
CASSQYSGGYSYEQYF
>TRBJ2-1|TRBD2|-|TRBV3-1/TRBV3-2
TGTGCCAGCAGCCAAGATCCAGGACTAGGCCTTAATGAGCAGTTCTTC
CASSQDPGLGLNEQFF
>TRBJ2-1|-|-|TRBV20-1
TGCAGTGCTAGTCGCCCAGGGGGGAGGAATGAGCAGTTCTTC
CSASRPGGRNEQFF
>TRBJ2-2|-|once|TRBV7-8
TGTGCCAGCAGGTTTAACAGGGCCGGAGTTGACACCGGGGAGCTGTTTTTT
CASRFNRAGVDTGELFF
>TRBJ1-2|-|few|TRBV19
TGTGCCAGTAGTATAGATCGTGGTGGCAGGGGCTCCTATGGCTACACCTTC
CASSIDRGGRGSYGYTF
>TRBJ2-7|TRBD1|-|TRBV4-1
TGCGCCAGCAGCCAAGAAGCGCAGGGGGCGGACGAGCAGTACTTC
CASSQEAQGADEQYF
>TRBJ1-3|-|-|TRBV6-5
TGTGCCAGCAGTTCACTCAGGGTATTAGGAAACACCATATATTTT
CASSSLRVLGNTIYF
>TRBJ2-3|-|-|TRBV3-1/TRBV3-2
TGTGCCAGCAGCCAAGCATCGGGGGGCAAAGATACGCAGTATTTT
CASSQASGGKDTQYF
>TRBJ1-2|-|-|TRBV28
TGTGCCAGCAGTTTAATACAGGCCGACTATGGCTACACCTTC
CASSLIQADYGYTF
>TRBJ1-6|-|-|TRBV6-1
TGTGCCAGCAGTGAAGCAACAGAAGTCTCCTATAATTCACCCCTCCACTTT
CASSEATEVSYNSPLHF
>TRBJ1-5|-|-|TRBV7-3
TGTGCCAGCAGCCCCCGAGTGGTTTATAGCAATCAGCCCCAGCATTTT
CASSPRVVYSNQPQHF
>TRBJ2-3|-|-|TRBV7-2
TGTGCCAGCAGCCCTCCAATGCCCCGCCCAGGGACGCAGTATTTT
CASSPPMPRPGTQYF
>TRBJ1-1|-|once|TRBV7-2
TGTGCCAGCAGCTCTCCGAACCACAGGGAAAGGTGGGACACTGAAGCTTTCTTT
CASSSPNHRERWDTEAFF
>TRBJ2-1|TRBD2|-|TRBV7-9
TGTGCCAGCAGCCTACTTAGCGGGGGACCCTACAATGAGCAGTTCTTC
CASSLLSGGPYNEQFF
>TRBJ2-5|TRBD1|few|TRBV11-2
TGTGCCAGCAGCTCTGGACAGGGAGGTCAAGAGACCCAGTACTTC
CASSSGQGGQETQYF